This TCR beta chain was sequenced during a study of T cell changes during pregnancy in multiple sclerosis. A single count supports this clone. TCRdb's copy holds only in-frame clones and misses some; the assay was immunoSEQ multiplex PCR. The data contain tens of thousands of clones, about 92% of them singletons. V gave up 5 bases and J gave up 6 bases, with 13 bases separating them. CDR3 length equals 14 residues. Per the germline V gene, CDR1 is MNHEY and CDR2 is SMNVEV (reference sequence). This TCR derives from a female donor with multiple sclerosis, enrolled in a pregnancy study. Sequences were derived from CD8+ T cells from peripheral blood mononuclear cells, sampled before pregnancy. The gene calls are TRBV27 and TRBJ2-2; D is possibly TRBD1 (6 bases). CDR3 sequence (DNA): TGTGCCAGCAGTACCAACAGGGTAGCCGGGGAGCTGTTTTTT. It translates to CASSTNRVAGELFF.